Listed here are 6 T cell receptor beta chains from one sample, sequenced in a study of T-cell reconstitution after alpha-beta-depleted transplantation in children. TCRbeta library preparation incorporated unique molecular identifiers. From the PCR reads, TCRdb called clonotypes with MiXCR, one entry per CDR3 protein. The table lists under 750,000 distinct CDR3 sequences, roughly 23% of them singletons. This material consisted of PBMCs, mostly from graft donor cells, taken 360 days after TCRalphabeta/CD19-depleted stem cell transplant. These receptors were obtained from a boy younger than two who had a stem cell transplant for acute myeloid leukemia, so the T cells may come from the graft donor.

This clonotype was observed a few times. CDR3 nucleotide sequence: TGTGCCAGCAGCTTAGCTGGGACGCCTGAAGAGACCCAGTACTTC. As protein: CASSLAGTPEETQYF. The J gene is TRBJ2-5, the V gene TRBV7-3; D may correspond to TRBD1 or TRBD2 (5 bases each). The CDR3 contains 15 residues. Germline V gene sequence: CDR1 SGHTA, CDR2 FQGTGA. V was cut by 2 bases and J by 3 bases, with 13 bases left in between.

The chain recombines TRBV7-2 with TRBJ2-5, with D possibly being TRBD2 (5 bases). The CDR3 contains 15 residues. Germline-derived CDR1 and CDR2 are SGHTA and FQGNSA. Trimming left V 1 base short and J 4 bases short, with 13 bases between. The CDR3 loop reads CASSLGLFVRETQYF. The CDR3 DNA reads as TGTGCCAGCAGCTTAGGACTATTTGTACGAGAGACCCAGTACTTC.

This clonotype was observed at least ten times. The V call is TRBV5-6, the J call TRBJ2-4; 9 nucleotides align to TRBD1. The CDR3 length is 18 residues. CDR1 is SGHDT, CDR2 YYEEEE, per germline. The trim removed 4 bases at V and 6 bases at J, leaving 17 bases unmatched. The CDR3 DNA reads as TGTGCCAGCAGCCTACTTCCGGGACAGGGTGAAGGGGGAAACATTCAGTACTTC. Translated, it gives CASSLLPGQGEGGNIQYF.

This clonotype was seen more than once but under ten times. The chain combines TRBV27 with TRBJ2-1, with 8 nucleotides matching TRBD1. CDR3 size: 14 residues. The ends lost 2 bases at V and 7 bases at J; junction bases unmatched: 4. The germline gives CDR1 MNHEY, CDR2 SMNVEV (reference sequence). The CDR3: CASSLTGGWNEQFF. CDR3 bases: TGTGCCAGCAGTTTAACAGGGGGGTGGAATGAGCAGTTCTTC.

This clonotype has at least ten counts. The rearrangement links TRBV6-1 to TRBJ1-4, with TRBD1 matching 8 bases. V dropped 6 bases and J dropped 6; count of bases not matched to a gene: 3. The CDR3 runs to 13 residues. In germline, CDR1 is MNHNS, CDR2 SASEGT. The CDR3 DNA sequence: TGTGCCAGCAGCAGGGGGCAGGATGAAAAACTGTTTTTT. It translates to CASSRGQDEKLFF.

V and J are TRBV6-6 and TRBJ2-7, with 7 positions matching TRBD1. CDR1 MNHNY and CDR2 SVGAGI come from the germline V gene (reference sequence). This CDR3 comprises 12 residues. The V segment lost 8 bases and the J segment 2 bases; nucleotides outside the gene matches: 3. CDR3 in amino acids: CASGDSTYEQYF. For the CDR3, the DNA is TGTGCCAGCGGGGACAGTACCTACGAGCAGTACTTC.